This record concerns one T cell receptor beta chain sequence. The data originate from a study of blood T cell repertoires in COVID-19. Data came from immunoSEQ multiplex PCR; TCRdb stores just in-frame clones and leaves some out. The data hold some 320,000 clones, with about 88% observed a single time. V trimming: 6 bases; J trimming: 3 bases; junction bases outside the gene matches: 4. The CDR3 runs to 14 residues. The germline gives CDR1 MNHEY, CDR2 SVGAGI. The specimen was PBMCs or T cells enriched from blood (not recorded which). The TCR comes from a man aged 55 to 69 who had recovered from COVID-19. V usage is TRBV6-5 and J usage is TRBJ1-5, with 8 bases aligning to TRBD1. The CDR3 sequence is CASSRTGNNQPQHF. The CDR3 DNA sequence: TGTGCCAGCAGCCGGACAGGGAACAATCAGCCCCAGCATTTT.